Listed below are T cell receptor beta chains from one sample, sequenced in a study of Graves' ophthalmopathy and Graves' hyperthyroidism. TCRdb passed the multiplex PCR reads through MiXCR, listing each CDR3 protein once. The data hold 600,000 to 950,000 distinct CDR3 sequences, with roughly 40% observed a single time. The sample was peripheral blood. The receptors originated from an adult man with Graves' ophthalmopathy. Each CDR3 is given with its conserved first and last residue. The order of the fields is CDR3 protein, CDR3 DNA, V gene, clone size, J gene, D gene, CDR3 length. D genes are given only for firm matches. Expanded clones are given a class, and other clones once, few, many or no size at all.

CDR3 protein: CASSNTEKETQYF; CDR3 DNA: TGTGCCAGCAGCAATACAGAGAAAGAGACCCAGTACTTC; V gene: TRBV5-4; clone size: few; J gene: TRBJ2-5; D gene: .; CDR3 length: 13
CDR3 protein: CASSVPPNTGEQYF; CDR3 DNA: TGTGCCAGCAGTGTACCGCCAAACACGGGCGAGCAGTACTTC; V gene: TRBV12-3/TRBV12-4; clone size: .; J gene: TRBJ2-7; D gene: .; CDR3 length: 14
CDR3 protein: CSAARDRGYQPQHF; CDR3 DNA: TGCAGTGCTGCCCGGGACAGGGGGTATCAGCCCCAGCATTTT; V gene: TRBV20-1; clone size: once; J gene: TRBJ1-5; D gene: TRBD1; CDR3 length: 14
CDR3 protein: CASSPGRTDTQYF; CDR3 DNA: TGTGCCAGCAGCCCGGGACGGACAGATACGCAGTATTTT; V gene: TRBV7-7; clone size: .; J gene: TRBJ2-3; D gene: .; CDR3 length: 13
CDR3 protein: CASSQVLSRGEETQYF; CDR3 DNA: TGTGCCAGCAGCCAAGTATTATCCAGGGGTGAAGAGACCCAGTACTTC; V gene: TRBV3-1; clone size: .; J gene: TRBJ2-5; D gene: .; CDR3 length: 16
CDR3 protein: CASSAKGSYGYTF; CDR3 DNA: TGTGCCAGCAGTGCAAAAGGCAGTTATGGCTACACCTTC; V gene: TRBV6-1; clone size: many; J gene: TRBJ1-2; D gene: .; CDR3 length: 13
CDR3 protein: CASSLGVGASTDTQYF; CDR3 DNA: TGTGCCAGCAGCTTAGGGGTGGGGGCGTCCACAGATACGCAGTATTTT; V gene: TRBV7-2; clone size: .; J gene: TRBJ2-3; D gene: .; CDR3 length: 16
CDR3 protein: CASSLGDRGSSPLHF; CDR3 DNA: TGTGCCAGCAGCCTAGGGGACAGGGGATCTTCACCCCTCCACTTT; V gene: TRBV7-9; clone size: many; J gene: TRBJ1-6; D gene: TRBD1; CDR3 length: 15
CDR3 protein: CASSYGDRSNTEAFF; CDR3 DNA: TGTGCCAGCAGTTACGGGGATAGGTCGAACACTGAAGCTTTCTTT; V gene: TRBV12-3/TRBV12-4; clone size: .; J gene: TRBJ1-1; D gene: .; CDR3 length: 15
CDR3 protein: CATSRDRGVGVNTEAFF; CDR3 DNA: TGTGCCACCAGCAGAGATCGGGGCGTAGGTGTGAACACTGAAGCTTTCTTT; V gene: TRBV15; clone size: many; J gene: TRBJ1-1; D gene: .; CDR3 length: 17
CDR3 protein: CAIRTSGSYNSPLHF; CDR3 DNA: TGTGCCATCAGGACCAGTGGGTCCTATAATTCACCCCTCCACTTT; V gene: TRBV10-3; clone size: many; J gene: TRBJ1-6; D gene: .; CDR3 length: 15
CDR3 protein: CSASSGQGVQPQHF; CDR3 DNA: TGCAGTGCTAGTTCCGGACAGGGGGTTCAGCCCCAGCATTTT; V gene: TRBV20-1; clone size: .; J gene: TRBJ1-5; D gene: TRBD1; CDR3 length: 14
CDR3 protein: CASSKVGDNQPQHF; CDR3 DNA: TGTGCCAGCAGTAAAGTCGGGGACAATCAGCCCCAGCATTTT; V gene: TRBV25-1; clone size: .; J gene: TRBJ1-5; D gene: .; CDR3 length: 14
CDR3 protein: CASSVDRVGNTIYF; CDR3 DNA: TGTGCCAGCAGTGTGGACAGGGTTGGAAACACCATATATTTT; V gene: TRBV9; clone size: .; J gene: TRBJ1-3; D gene: TRBD1; CDR3 length: 14
CDR3 protein: CASGDKGASGYTF; CDR3 DNA: TGTGCCAGTGGCGATAAGGGGGCTAGTGGCTACACCTTC; V gene: TRBV19; clone size: .; J gene: TRBJ1-2; D gene: TRBD1; CDR3 length: 13
CDR3 protein: CASSSLTGTNSPLHF; CDR3 DNA: TGTGCCAGCAGTTCCCTGACAGGGACTAATTCACCCCTCCACTTT; V gene: TRBV25-1; clone size: .; J gene: TRBJ1-6; D gene: TRBD1; CDR3 length: 15
CDR3 protein: CASSETGDYGYTF; CDR3 DNA: TGTGCCAGCAGTGAAACAGGGGACTATGGCTACACCTTC; V gene: TRBV25-1; clone size: many; J gene: TRBJ1-2; D gene: TRBD1; CDR3 length: 13
CDR3 protein: CASSSNGNQPQHF; CDR3 DNA: TGTGCCAGCAGTTCCAACGGCAATCAGCCCCAGCATTTT; V gene: TRBV12-3/TRBV12-4; clone size: many; J gene: TRBJ1-5; D gene: .; CDR3 length: 13
CDR3 protein: CASSRWSGQGSSPLHF; CDR3 DNA: TGTGCCAGCAGCAGGTGGTCGGGACAGGGGAGTTCACCCCTCCACTTT; V gene: TRBV7-9; clone size: many; J gene: TRBJ1-6; D gene: TRBD1; CDR3 length: 16
CDR3 protein: CASSYQGRNTEAFF; CDR3 DNA: TGTGCCAGCAGTTATCAGGGTCGGAACACTGAAGCTTTCTTT; V gene: TRBV7-9; clone size: .; J gene: TRBJ1-1; D gene: .; CDR3 length: 14
CDR3 protein: CASSSTSGGTYNEQLF; CDR3 DNA: TGTGCCAGCAGCTCGACTAGCGGCGGGACCTACAATGAGCAGCTCTTC; V gene: TRBV7-2; clone size: .; J gene: TRBJ2-5; D gene: TRBD2; CDR3 length: 16
CDR3 protein: CASSYSRGAETQYF; CDR3 DNA: TGTGCCAGCAGTTACTCCCGCGGCGCGGAGACCCAGTACTTC; V gene: TRBV6-2/TRBV6-3; clone size: .; J gene: TRBJ2-5; D gene: .; CDR3 length: 14